This entry describes one T cell receptor beta chain. The antigen is unknown. The sample belongs to a study of cytomegalovirus exposure and HLA in healthy donors. Study-wide findings and caveats: Highly shared sequence variants in one cluster were likely a sequencing artifact.

The CDR3 consists of 16 residues. Germline loops: CDR1 SGDLS, CDR2 YYNGEE. V lost 4 bases and J lost 1, with 17 bases in between. Researchers ran the PCR with 60 Vbeta and 13 Jbeta primers. Original processing methods: Per a later analysis, the number of unique TCR beta chains was approximately 80 million, of which around 9.9 million were shared. Generated by immunoSEQ multiplex PCR, the TCRdb table keeps only in-frame clones and is missing some. From that table come the V and J calls and clone size; the DNA was used to work out D and trimming. The data show about 110,000 clones, with about three quarters seen just once and 2.5% to 3% held by the top ten.

This chain links TRBV9 with TRBJ1-1; D is uncertain. The sample taken for sequencing was PBMCs. The receptor comes from an older woman in good health and CMV-seropositive. The DNA of the CDR3 is TGTGCCAGCAGCACACCCCCGGGGTCTGCGAACACTGAAGCTTTCTTT. Translating gives CASSTPPGSANTEAFF.